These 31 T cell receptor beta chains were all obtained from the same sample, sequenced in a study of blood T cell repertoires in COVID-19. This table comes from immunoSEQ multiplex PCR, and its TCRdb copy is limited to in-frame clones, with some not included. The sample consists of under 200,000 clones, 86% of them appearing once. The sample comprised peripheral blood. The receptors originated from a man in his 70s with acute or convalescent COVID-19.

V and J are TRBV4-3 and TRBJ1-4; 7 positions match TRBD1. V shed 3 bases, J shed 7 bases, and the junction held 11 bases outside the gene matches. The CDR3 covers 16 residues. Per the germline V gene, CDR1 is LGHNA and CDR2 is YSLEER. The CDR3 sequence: CASSQFRRGRGEKLFF. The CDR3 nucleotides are TGCGCCAGCAGCCAGTTTAGAAGGGGGCGAGGTGAAAAACTGTTTTTT.

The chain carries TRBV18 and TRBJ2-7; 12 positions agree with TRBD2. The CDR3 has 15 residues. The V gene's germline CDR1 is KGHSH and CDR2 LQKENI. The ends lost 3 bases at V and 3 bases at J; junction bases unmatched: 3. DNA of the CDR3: TGTGCCAGCTCACCTCAGACTAGCGGGAGCTACGAGCAGTACTTC. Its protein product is CASSPQTSGSYEQYF.

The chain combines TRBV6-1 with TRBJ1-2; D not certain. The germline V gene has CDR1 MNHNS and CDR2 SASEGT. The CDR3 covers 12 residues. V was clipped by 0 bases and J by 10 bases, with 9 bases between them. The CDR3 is CASSEASLVYTF. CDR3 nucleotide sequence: TGTGCCAGCAGTGAAGCTTCCCTAGTCTACACCTTC.

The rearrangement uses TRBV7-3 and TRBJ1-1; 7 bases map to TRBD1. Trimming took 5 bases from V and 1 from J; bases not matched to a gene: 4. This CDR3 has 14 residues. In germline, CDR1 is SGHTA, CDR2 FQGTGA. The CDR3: CASSPGQANTEAFF. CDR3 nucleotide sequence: TGTGCCAGCAGCCCCGGACAGGCGAACACTGAAGCTTTCTTT.

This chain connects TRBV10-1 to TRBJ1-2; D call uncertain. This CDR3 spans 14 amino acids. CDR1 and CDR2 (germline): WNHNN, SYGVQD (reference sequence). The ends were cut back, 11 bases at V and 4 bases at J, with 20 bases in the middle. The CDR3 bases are TGCGCCCTAGAACGGCCCCAAATGGGCTATGGCTACACCTTC. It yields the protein CALERPQMGYGYTF.

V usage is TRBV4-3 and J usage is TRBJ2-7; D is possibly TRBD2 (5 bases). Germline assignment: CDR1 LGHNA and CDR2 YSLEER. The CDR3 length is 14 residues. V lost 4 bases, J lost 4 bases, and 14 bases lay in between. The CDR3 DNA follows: TGCGCCAGCAGCCCCCGGACTGGCGTATACGAGCAGTACTTC. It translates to CASSPRTGVYEQYF.

The CDR3 reads CASSARPAGSDNEQFF. The CDR3 DNA is TGCGCCAGCAGCGCCCGTCCAGCGGGGTCCGACAATGAGCAGTTCTTC. The chain has TRBV5-1 and TRBJ2-1, with TRBD2 matching over 7 bases. This CDR3 is built from 16 residues. From germline, CDR1 is SGHRS and CDR2 YFSETQ. V was clipped by 4 bases and J by 5 bases; unmatched bases: 12.

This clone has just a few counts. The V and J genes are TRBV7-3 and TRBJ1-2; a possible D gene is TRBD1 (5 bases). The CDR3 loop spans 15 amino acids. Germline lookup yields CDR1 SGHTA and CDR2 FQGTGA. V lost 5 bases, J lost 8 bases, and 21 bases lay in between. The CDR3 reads CASSQASAGLGGYTF. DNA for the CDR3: TGTGCCAGCAGCCAAGCATCGGCAGGGCTGGGAGGCTACACCTTC.

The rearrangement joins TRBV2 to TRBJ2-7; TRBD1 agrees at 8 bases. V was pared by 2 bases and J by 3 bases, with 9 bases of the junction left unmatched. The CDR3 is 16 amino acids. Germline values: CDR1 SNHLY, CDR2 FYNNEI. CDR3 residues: CASSESGTGTLYEQYF. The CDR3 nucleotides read TGTGCCAGCAGTGAATCCGGGACAGGCACACTCTACGAGCAGTACTTC.

The CDR3: CASSYEYSNQPQHF. The CDR3 region has the DNA TGTGCCAGCAGTTACGAGTATAGCAATCAGCCCCAGCATTTT. V and J are TRBV6-5 and TRBJ1-5; D unclear. Germline V gives CDR1 MNHEY, CDR2 SVGAGI. The CDR3 totals 14 residues. The V and J ends lost 2 bases and 0 bases respectively, with 5 bases between them.

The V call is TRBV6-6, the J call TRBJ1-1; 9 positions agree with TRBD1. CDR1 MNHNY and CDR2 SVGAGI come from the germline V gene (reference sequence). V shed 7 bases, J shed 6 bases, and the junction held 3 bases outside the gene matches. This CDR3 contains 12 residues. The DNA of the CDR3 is TGTGCCAGCAAAGGACAGGGGCCTGAAGCTTTCTTT. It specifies CASKGQGPEAFF.

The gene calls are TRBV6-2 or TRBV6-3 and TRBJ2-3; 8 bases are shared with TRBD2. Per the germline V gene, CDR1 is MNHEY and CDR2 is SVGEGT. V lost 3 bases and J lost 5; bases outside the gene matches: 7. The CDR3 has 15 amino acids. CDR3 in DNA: TGTGCCAGCAGTTATTTAGCGGGGTACGGAGATACGCAGTATTTT. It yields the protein CASSYLAGYGDTQYF.

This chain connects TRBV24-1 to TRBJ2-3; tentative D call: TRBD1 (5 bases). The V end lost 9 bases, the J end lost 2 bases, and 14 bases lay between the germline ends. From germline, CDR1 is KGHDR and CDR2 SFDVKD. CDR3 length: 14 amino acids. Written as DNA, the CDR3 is TGTGCCACCGGGGCAGGATCGACCACAGATACGCAGTATTTT. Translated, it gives CATGAGSTTDTQYF.

CDR3 sequence (DNA): TGTGCCAGCAGCGCCGGACAGGGGAACAATGAGCAGTTCTTC. It encodes CASSAGQGNNEQFF. The gene calls are TRBV9 and TRBJ2-1, with 9 nucleotides matching TRBD1. The CDR3 covers 14 residues. Germline trimming cut 3 bases from V and 5 bases from J; bases unmatched to any gene: 3. Germline V gene sequence: CDR1 SGDLS, CDR2 YYNGEE. Using reference TRBV9 and TRBJ2-1 for the parts outside the CDR3, the full variable domain is DSGVTQTPKHLITATGQRVTLRCSPRSGDLSVYWYQQSLDQGLQFLIQYYNGEERAKGNILERFSAQQFPDLHSELNLSSLELGDSALYFCASSAGQGNNEQFFGPGTRLTVL.

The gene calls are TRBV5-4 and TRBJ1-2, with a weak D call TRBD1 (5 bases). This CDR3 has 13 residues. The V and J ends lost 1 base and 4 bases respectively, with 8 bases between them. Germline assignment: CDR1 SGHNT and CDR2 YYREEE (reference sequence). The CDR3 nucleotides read TGTGCCAGCAGCTTGACAGGATCCTATGGCTACACCTTC. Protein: CASSLTGSYGYTF.

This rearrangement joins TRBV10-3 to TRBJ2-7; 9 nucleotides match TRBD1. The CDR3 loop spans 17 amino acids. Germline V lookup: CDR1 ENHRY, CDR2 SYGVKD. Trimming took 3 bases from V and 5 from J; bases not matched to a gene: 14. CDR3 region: CAISEDWDRAWSDEQYF. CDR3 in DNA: TGTGCCATCAGTGAAGATTGGGACAGGGCATGGAGCGACGAGCAGTACTTC.

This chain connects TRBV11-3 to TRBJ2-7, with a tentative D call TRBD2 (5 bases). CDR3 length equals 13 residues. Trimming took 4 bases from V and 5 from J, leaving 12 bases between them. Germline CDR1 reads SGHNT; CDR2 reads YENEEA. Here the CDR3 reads CASSSSPEDEQYF. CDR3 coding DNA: TGTGCCAGCAGCTCCTCCCCGGAGGACGAGCAGTACTTC.

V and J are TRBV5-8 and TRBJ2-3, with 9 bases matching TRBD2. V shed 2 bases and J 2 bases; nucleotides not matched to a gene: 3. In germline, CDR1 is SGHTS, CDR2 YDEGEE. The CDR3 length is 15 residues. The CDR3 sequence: CASSLAGGLTDTQYF. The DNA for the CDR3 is TGTGCCAGCAGCTTAGCGGGAGGCCTCACAGATACGCAGTATTTT.

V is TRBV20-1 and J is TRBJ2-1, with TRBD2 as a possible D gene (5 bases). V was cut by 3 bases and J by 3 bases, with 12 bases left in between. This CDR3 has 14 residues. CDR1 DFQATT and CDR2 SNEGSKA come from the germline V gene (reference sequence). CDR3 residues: CSASSTGSYNEQFF. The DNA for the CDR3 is TGCAGTGCTAGTAGTACGGGGAGCTACAATGAGCAGTTCTTC.

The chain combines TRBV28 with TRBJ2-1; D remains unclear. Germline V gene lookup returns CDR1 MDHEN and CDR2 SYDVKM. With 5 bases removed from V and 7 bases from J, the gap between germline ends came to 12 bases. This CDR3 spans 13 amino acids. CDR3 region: CASSPRPWNEQFF. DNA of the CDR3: TGTGCCAGCAGTCCGCGGCCGTGGAATGAGCAGTTCTTC.

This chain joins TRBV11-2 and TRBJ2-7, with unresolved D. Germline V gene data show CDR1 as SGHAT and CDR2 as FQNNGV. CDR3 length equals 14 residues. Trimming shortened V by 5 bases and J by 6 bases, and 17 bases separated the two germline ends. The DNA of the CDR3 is TGTGCCAGCAGCATATCCCGCCACTCTGGCGAGCAGTACTTC. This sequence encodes CASSISRHSGEQYF.

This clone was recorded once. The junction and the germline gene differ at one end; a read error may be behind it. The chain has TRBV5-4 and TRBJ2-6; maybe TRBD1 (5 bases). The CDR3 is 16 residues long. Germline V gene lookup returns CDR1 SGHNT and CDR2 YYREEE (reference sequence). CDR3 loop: CASSPRTPSGANVLTF. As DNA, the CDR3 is TGCGCCAGCAGCCCAAGGACACCCTCTGGGGCCAACGTCCTGACTTTC.

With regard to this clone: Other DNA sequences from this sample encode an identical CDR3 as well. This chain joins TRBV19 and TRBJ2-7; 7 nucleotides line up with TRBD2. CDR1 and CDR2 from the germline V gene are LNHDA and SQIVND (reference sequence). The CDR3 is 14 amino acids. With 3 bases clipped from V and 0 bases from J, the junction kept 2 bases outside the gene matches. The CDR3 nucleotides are TGTGCCAGTAGTATCGCGGGGGTCTCCTACGAGCAGTACTTC. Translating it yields CASSIAGVSYEQYF.

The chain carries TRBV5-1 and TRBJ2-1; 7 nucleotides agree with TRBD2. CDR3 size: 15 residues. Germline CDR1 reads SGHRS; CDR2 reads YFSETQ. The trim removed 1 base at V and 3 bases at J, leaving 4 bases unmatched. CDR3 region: CASSLMVAGYNEQFF. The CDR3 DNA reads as TGCGCCAGCAGCTTGATGGTAGCGGGCTACAATGAGCAGTTCTTC.

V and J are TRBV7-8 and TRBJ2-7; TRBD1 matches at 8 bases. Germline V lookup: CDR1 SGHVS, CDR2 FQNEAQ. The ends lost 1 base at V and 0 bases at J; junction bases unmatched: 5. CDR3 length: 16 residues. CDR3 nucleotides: TGTGCCAGCAGCTTAGGTGGGGACAGGATCTCCTACGAGCAGTACTTC. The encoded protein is CASSLGGDRISYEQYF.

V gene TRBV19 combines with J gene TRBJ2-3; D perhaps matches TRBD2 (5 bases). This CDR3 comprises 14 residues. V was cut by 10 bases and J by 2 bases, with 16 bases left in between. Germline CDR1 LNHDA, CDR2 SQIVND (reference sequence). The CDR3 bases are TGTGCCACAGAGGCGGGTCCAACCACAGATACGCAGTATTTT. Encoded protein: CATEAGPTTDTQYF.

CDR3 coding DNA: TGCGCCAGCAGCCAAAGATTACAGCTGATCACTAATGAAAAACTGTTTTTT. Its translation is CASSQRLQLITNEKLFF. V usage is TRBV4-3 and J usage is TRBJ1-4; no clear D. The CDR3 consists of 17 residues. Germline CDR1 LGHNA, CDR2 YSLEER. The V end lost 2 bases, the J end lost 2 bases, and 15 bases lay between the germline ends.

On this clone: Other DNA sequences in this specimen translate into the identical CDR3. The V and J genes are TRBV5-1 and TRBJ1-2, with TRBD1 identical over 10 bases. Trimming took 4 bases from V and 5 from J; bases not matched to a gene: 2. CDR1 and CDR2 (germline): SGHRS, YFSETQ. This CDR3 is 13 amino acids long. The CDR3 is CASSPGQGYGYTF. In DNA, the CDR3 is TGCGCCAGCAGCCCGGGACAGGGGTATGGCTACACCTTC.

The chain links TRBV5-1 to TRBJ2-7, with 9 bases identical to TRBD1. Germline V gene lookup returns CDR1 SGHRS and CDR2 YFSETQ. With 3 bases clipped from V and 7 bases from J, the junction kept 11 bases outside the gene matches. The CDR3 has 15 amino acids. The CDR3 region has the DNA TGCGCCAGCAGCTCAACAGAGGGACAGGGCGGAGAGCAGTACTTC. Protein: CASSSTEGQGGEQYF.

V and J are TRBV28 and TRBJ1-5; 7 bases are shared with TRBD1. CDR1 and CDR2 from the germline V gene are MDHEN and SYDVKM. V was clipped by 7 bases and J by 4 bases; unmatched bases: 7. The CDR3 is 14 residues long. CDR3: CASIAGDRNQPQHF. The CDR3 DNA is TGTGCCAGCATTGCCGGGGACAGAAATCAGCCCCAGCATTTT.

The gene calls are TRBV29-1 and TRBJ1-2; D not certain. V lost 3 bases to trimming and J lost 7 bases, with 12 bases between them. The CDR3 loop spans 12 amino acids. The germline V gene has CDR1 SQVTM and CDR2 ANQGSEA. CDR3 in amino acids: CSVEEGWSGYTF. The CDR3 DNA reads TGCAGCGTTGAGGAGGGATGGTCTGGCTACACCTTC. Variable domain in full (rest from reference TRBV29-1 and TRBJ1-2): SAVISQKPSRDICQRGTSLTIQCQVDSQVTMMFWYRQQPGQSLTLIATANQGSEATYESGFVIDKFPISRPNLTFSTLTVSNMSPEDSSIYLCSVEEGWSGYTFGSGTRLTVV.